This is a list of T cell receptor beta chains from one sample in a study of CD8+CD57+ T cells in acquired aplastic anemia. TCRdb reanalysed the reads using MiXCR and keeps one entry per CDR3 protein. The sample yields hundreds of thousands of distinct CDR3 sequences, 65% to 75% seen once. The specimen sequenced was sorted CD4+, CD8+, or CD8+CD57+ T cells (not recorded which) from PBMCs. These receptors came from a human donor in good health, serving as a control. Each CDR3 is given with its conserved first and last residue. D genes are given only for firm matches. Size is stated for part of the rows, as once, few or many counts, or as a class when the clone is expanded.

V gene	J gene	D gene	clone size	CDR3 DNA	CDR3 protein
TRBV24-1	TRBJ2-1	NA	few	TGTGCCACCGGTTGGGGTCCTACGGATGAGCAGTTCTTC	CATGWGPTDEQFF
TRBV29-1	TRBJ2-1	TRBD2	NA	TGCAGCGTAGTCGGGGGGAGGGTTTACAATGAGCAGTTCTTC	CSVVGGRVYNEQFF
TRBV15	TRBJ2-7	NA	few	TGTGCCACCAGCACCCATTGGAGGGCGAGAGCCTACGAGCAGTACTTC	CATSTHWRARAYEQYF
TRBV7-9	TRBJ2-2	NA	once	TGTGCCAGCAGCAGAGGCAAGGACACCGGGCAGCTGTTTTTT	CASSRGKDTGQLFF
TRBV10-3	TRBJ2-5	NA	NA	TGTGCCATCAGTGGACGAGAGAGCGTGGGGACTGAAGCGTTCTTC	CAISGRESVGTEAFF
TRBV7-6	TRBJ1-2	TRBD1	NA	TGTGCCAGCAGCTTCGGGACAGGGAATGGTGGCTACACCTTC	CASSFGTGNGGYTF
TRBV3-1	TRBJ2-5	TRBD1	many	TGTGCCACCTCGGACAGGATCCGGGAGACCCAGTACTTC	CATSDRIRETQYF
TRBV5-1	TRBJ1-6	NA	NA	TGCGCCAGCAGCTTGGGGGCAGGCCCTACATCCCTCCACTTT	CASSLGAGPTSLHF
TRBV5-1	TRBJ2-1	NA	NA	TGCGCCAGCAGCTTGCCAGGGGGGGATACTTACAATGAGCAGTTCTTC	CASSLPGGDTYNEQFF
TRBV2	TRBJ1-2	NA	NA	TGTGCCAGCAGTGAGGGGGGGGGGCCTGGCTATGGCCACTCCTTC	CASSEGGGPGYGHSF
TRBV20-1	TRBJ2-7	NA	few	TGCAGTGCTAGCGGACTCTCTAACGAGCAGTACTTC	CSASGLSNEQYF